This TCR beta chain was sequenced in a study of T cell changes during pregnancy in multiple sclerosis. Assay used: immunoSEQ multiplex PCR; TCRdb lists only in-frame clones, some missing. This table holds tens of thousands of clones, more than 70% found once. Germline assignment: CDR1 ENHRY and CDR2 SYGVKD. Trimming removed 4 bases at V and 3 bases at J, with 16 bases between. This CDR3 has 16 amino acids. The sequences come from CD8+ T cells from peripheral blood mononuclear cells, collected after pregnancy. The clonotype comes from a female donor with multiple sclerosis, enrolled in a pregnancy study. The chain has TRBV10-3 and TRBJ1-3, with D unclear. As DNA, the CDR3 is TGTGCCATCAGTGCCCCGGCCGGAGACGATGGAAACACCATATATTTT. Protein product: CAISAPAGDDGNTIYF.